Following are 29 T cell receptor beta chains from one sample sequenced in a study of radiotherapy plus CTLA-4 blockade in lung cancer. Libraries were prepared by immunoSEQ multiplex PCR; TCRdb keeps only in-frame clonotypes and omits some of them. Of approximately 94,000 clones in the sample, roughly four fifths were seen once. The material sequenced was peripheral blood, taken from a patient treated with radiotherapy plus ipilimumab. The origin of the receptors is a human donor with non-small cell lung cancer that progressed on radiotherapy plus ipilimumab.

This chain joins TRBV6-5 and TRBJ2-7, with TRBD2 matching over 10 bases. The CDR3 totals 13 residues. Trimming cost V 5 bases and J 6 bases; bases outside gene matches: 4. The germline CDR1 and CDR2 sequences are MNHEY and SVGAGI. The CDR3, as DNA: TGTGCCAGCAGTGAACTAGCGGGAACCGAGCAGTACTTC. Its translation: CASSELAGTEQYF.

This chain connects TRBV29-1 to TRBJ2-1; no reliable D call. Germline V CDR1 and CDR2: SQVTM, ANQGSEA. This CDR3 contains 11 residues. The V and J ends lost 5 bases and 8 bases respectively, with 10 bases between them. CDR3 loop: CSVNSFDEQFF. As DNA, the CDR3 is TGCAGCGTTAATAGTTTTGATGAGCAGTTCTTC.

CDR3 nucleotide sequence: TGTGCCAGCAGCTTAATCGTTGGGGGAGGAAGCGAGCAGTACTTC. This translates into CASSLIVGGGSEQYF. The chain links TRBV11-2 to TRBJ2-7; D possibly corresponds to TRBD2 (6 bases). CDR1 SGHAT and CDR2 FQNNGV come from the germline V gene. The CDR3 runs to 15 residues. The ends were cut back, 2 bases at V and 6 bases at J, with 17 bases in the middle.

The chain links TRBV28 to TRBJ2-7; 9 bases agree with TRBD1. The germline V gene encodes CDR1 MDHEN and CDR2 SYDVKM. The length of the CDR3 is 15 residues. V lost 5 bases, J lost 1 base, and 6 bases stayed unmatched. CDR3 DNA: TGTGCCAGCAGTCTACCCGGGACAGGGTCCTACGAGCAGTACTTC. Translation gives CASSLPGTGSYEQYF.

This clone has only one observation. This chain connects TRBV6-5 to TRBJ1-1, with D possibly TRBD1 on 5 matching bases. Trimming stripped 4 bases from V and 8 bases from J, with 11 bases between. From germline, CDR1 is MNHEY and CDR2 SVGAGI. This CDR3 is 12 amino acids long. The CDR3 protein is CASSSRQKEAFF. CDR3 DNA: TGTGCCAGCAGTTCGCGACAGAAAGAAGCTTTCTTT.

V is TRBV5-1 and J is TRBJ2-7, with 7 bases identical to TRBD2. The CDR3 extends over 15 amino acids. V was clipped by 2 bases and J by 1 base; unmatched bases: 6. The germline gives CDR1 SGHRS, CDR2 YFSETQ. CDR3 sequence reads: CASSFVAGESYEQYF. The CDR3 nucleotides read TGCGCCAGCAGCTTCGTGGCGGGGGAGTCCTACGAGCAGTACTTC.

Only a few counts were recorded for this clone. The chain recombines TRBV23-1 with TRBJ1-1, with unresolved D. TRBV23-1 is assigned to the ORF class and has an uncertain function. CDR3 length: 13 amino acids. V dropped 5 bases and J dropped 1 base, with 8 bases sitting between them. The CDR3 DNA reads TGCGCCAGCAGTAATTACAAGAACACTGAAGCTTTCTTT. It yields the protein CASSNYKNTEAFF.

CDR3: CSARIGGTQYF. In DNA, the CDR3 is TGCAGTGCTAGAATAGGGGGGACCCAGTACTTC. V and J are TRBV20-1 and TRBJ2-5, with D perhaps matching TRBD1 (6 bases). This CDR3 is 11 amino acids long. Germline loops: CDR1 DFQATT, CDR2 SNEGSKA (reference sequence). The ends were cut back, 2 bases at V and 7 bases at J, with 8 bases in the middle.

The chain is built from TRBV10-2 and TRBJ2-1, with 14 bases that match TRBD2. V gave up 0 bases and J gave up 9 bases; unmatched junction bases: 10. Germline V lookup: CDR1 WSHSY, CDR2 SAAADI. The CDR3 spans 18 residues. CDR3 nucleotides: TGCGCCAGCAGTGAGTCGATACTGGGACTAGCGGGAGTAGGTGAGCAGTTCTTC. The encoded protein is CASSESILGLAGVGEQFF.

The rearrangement links TRBV5-1 to TRBJ2-1; possible D gene TRBD2, 8 bases. The CDR3 is 16 amino acids. Between the trimmed V and J ends, which lost 3 bases and 0 bases, there was a span of 13 bases. CDR1 is SGHRS and CDR2 is YFSETQ in the germline V gene. The CDR3: CASSWDSGSSYNEQFF. In DNA form, the CDR3 reads TGCGCCAGCAGCTGGGACAGCGGGAGCTCCTACAATGAGCAGTTCTTC.

The count of this clone is one. DNA for the CDR3: TGTGCCAGTCTTTCGGGGGTCCCGGGGGAAGCTTTCTTT. Translating it yields CASLSGVPGEAFF. V gene TRBV19 combines with J gene TRBJ1-1; weak D call: TRBD1 (5 bases). Trimming pared 8 bases from V and 8 bases from J, leaving 18 bases between. Germline CDR1 is LNHDA and CDR2 is SQIVND (reference sequence). The length of the CDR3 is 13 residues.

V and J are TRBV27 and TRBJ2-1; possible D gene TRBD1, 6 bases. Looked up from germline, CDR1 is MNHEY and CDR2 is SMNVEV (reference sequence). CDR3 length: 14 residues. With 2 bases removed from V and 9 bases from J, the gap between germline ends came to 14 bases. CDR3 protein: CASSLTGQMGEQFF. CDR3 DNA sequence: TGTGCCAGCAGTTTAACAGGACAGATGGGTGAGCAGTTCTTC.

V usage is TRBV14 and J usage is TRBJ1-3; TRBD1 matches at 9 bases. Trimming removed 1 base from V and 5 bases from J; junction bases left unmatched: 15. The CDR3 is 19 residues long. Germline CDR1 reads SGHDN; CDR2 reads FVKESK. The chain's CDR3 is CASSQGRTGEGPRRNTIYF. The CDR3 DNA reads as TGTGCCAGCAGCCAAGGGAGGACAGGGGAAGGACCTCGGCGAAACACCATATATTTT.

The chain combines TRBV13 with TRBJ2-2, with 8 nucleotides matching TRBD2. V dropped 2 bases and J dropped 3; count of bases not matched to a gene: 11. CDR3 length: 18 amino acids. Germline loops: CDR1 PRHDT, CDR2 FYEKMQ (reference sequence). CDR3 in amino acids: CASSLSGKAGADTGELFF. In DNA, the CDR3 is TGTGCCAGCAGCTTAAGCGGCAAAGCGGGGGCGGACACCGGGGAGCTGTTTTTT.

This clone was observed once. V and J are TRBV7-9 and TRBJ2-7, with D possibly TRBD1 on 6 matching bases. Trimming pared 3 bases from V and 0 bases from J, leaving 9 bases between. This CDR3 has 14 residues. Germline loops: CDR1 SEHNR, CDR2 FQNEAQ (reference sequence). As DNA, the CDR3 is TGTGCCAGCAGCTTCAGGACAGTCTCCTACGAGCAGTACTTC. This sequence encodes CASSFRTVSYEQYF.

This clone was counted between two and nine times. The J gene is TRBJ1-4, the V gene TRBV28, with 7 bases identical to TRBD1. The germline CDR1 and CDR2 sequences are MDHEN and SYDVKM. The CDR3 is made up of 12 amino acids. V was pared by 4 bases and J by 8 bases, with 1 base of the junction left unmatched. The CDR3 DNA is TGTGCCAGCAGTTCGGGACAGGAAAAACTGTTTTTT. Protein: CASSSGQEKLFF.

The chain links TRBV5-6 to TRBJ2-3, with a weak D call TRBD1 (6 bases). V lost 0 bases to trimming and J lost 2 bases, with 7 bases between them. There are 14 residues in the CDR3. In germline, CDR1 is SGHDT, CDR2 YYEEEE. This CDR3 reads CASSLGGPTDTQYF. The DNA for the CDR3 is TGTGCCAGCAGCTTGGGGGGGCCCACAGATACGCAGTATTTT.

The CDR3 protein is CASSPFDSHGYTF. The DNA for the CDR3 is TGTGCCAGCAGTCCATTTGACAGCCATGGCTACACCTTC. The chain employs TRBV28 and TRBJ1-2; maybe TRBD1 (5 bases). This CDR3 is built from 13 residues. CDR1 is MDHEN and CDR2 is SYDVKM in the germline V gene. V was trimmed by 5 bases and J by 6 bases, leaving 13 bases between them.

The rearrangement links TRBV7-9 to TRBJ2-2; 10 bases match TRBD2. With 1 base clipped from V and 6 bases from J, the junction kept 5 bases outside the gene matches. CDR3 length: 16 amino acids. CDR1 and CDR2 from the germline V gene are SEHNR and FQNEAQ (reference sequence). The CDR3 loop reads CASSLGLAGESGELFF. The CDR3 DNA reads TGTGCCAGCAGCTTAGGGCTAGCGGGAGAATCCGGGGAGCTGTTTTTT.

The chain combines TRBV7-3 with TRBJ2-2; unclear D gene. V was pared by 2 bases and J by 3 bases, with 10 bases between. Germline assignment: CDR1 SGHTA and CDR2 FQGTGA. The CDR3 extends over 15 amino acids. CDR3 protein: CASSLASAYTGELFF. In DNA form, the CDR3 reads TGTGCCAGCAGCTTAGCCAGCGCCTACACCGGGGAGCTGTTTTTT.

The chain joins TRBV25-1 to TRBJ1-2, with 7 bases that match TRBD1. In germline, CDR1 is MGHDK, CDR2 SYGVNS. The ends lost 6 bases at V and 4 bases at J; junction bases unmatched: 11. The CDR3 runs 15 residues. CDR3 sequence reads: CASSFLGQAPYGYTF. CDR3 sequence (DNA): TGTGCCAGCAGCTTCCTTGGACAGGCACCCTATGGCTACACCTTC.

The chain is built from TRBV7-9 and TRBJ2-2; D not certain. Germline V gene data show CDR1 as SEHNR and CDR2 as FQNEAQ (reference sequence). The CDR3 contains 13 residues. The germline V and J ends were trimmed by 2 bases and 2 bases, with 3 bases remaining between them. The CDR3 sequence: CASSLTNTGELFF. The CDR3 nucleotides read TGTGCCAGCAGCTTAACCAACACCGGGGAGCTGTTTTTT.

DNA for the CDR3: TGCAGTGCCCCCTCGGTCTACACCTTC. It specifies CSAPSVYTF. V usage is TRBV20-1 and J usage is TRBJ1-2; D uncertain. The CDR3 is made up of 9 amino acids. V shed 6 bases and J shed 10 bases, with 9 bases lying between them. Germline assignment: CDR1 DFQATT and CDR2 SNEGSKA (reference sequence).

This clone occurred a few times. V usage is TRBV21-1 and J usage is TRBJ2-7; the D segment call TRBD2 is taken from the table without a DNA check. TRBV21-1 is annotated as a pseudogene. There are 14 residues in the CDR3. CDR3 DNA sequence: TGTGCCAGCAGCCGGAAGACTAGCGGCTACGAGCAGTACTTC. As protein: CASSRKTSGYEQYF.

This clone was seen a single time. The chain is built from TRBV4-1 and TRBJ2-3; unclear D gene. This CDR3 comprises 16 residues. Germline V gene data show CDR1 as MGHRA and CDR2 as YSYEKL. Trimming cost V 5 bases and J 2 bases, with 17 bases left between them. The CDR3 sequence is CASSALDMGFTDTQYF. The CDR3 bases are TGCGCCAGCAGCGCGCTAGACATGGGATTCACAGATACGCAGTATTTT.

This clone was seen only once. The chain links TRBV28 to TRBJ2-2, with a tentative D call TRBD2 (6 bases). The CDR3 is made up of 15 amino acids. Germline V CDR1 and CDR2: MDHEN, SYDVKM. Trimming cost V 8 bases and J 4 bases, with 17 bases left between them. The chain's CDR3 is CASLASDSGTGELFF. DNA for the CDR3: TGTGCCAGCCTTGCGTCGGATAGCGGCACCGGGGAGCTGTTTTTT.

The chain combines TRBV19 with TRBJ2-2, with D perhaps TRBD1 (6 bases). CDR1 is LNHDA, CDR2 SQIVND, per germline (reference sequence). The CDR3 has 16 residues. The V and J ends lost 7 bases and 0 bases respectively, with 15 bases between them. DNA for the CDR3: TGTGCCAGTAACTTAGACAGGAACGCGAACACCGGGGAGCTGTTTTTT. This encodes CASNLDRNANTGELFF. The entire variable domain, with the rest obtained from reference TRBV19 and TRBJ2-2, is as follows: DGGITQSPKYLFRKEGQNVTLSCEQNLNHDAMYWYRQDPGQGLRLIYYSQIVNDFQKGDIAEGYSVSREKKESFPLTVTSAQKNPTAFYLCASNLDRNANTGELFFGEGSRLTVL.

The rearrangement joins TRBV5-6 to TRBJ2-1; 9 nucleotides agree with TRBD1. Germline CDR1 is SGHDT and CDR2 is YYEEEE. The V segment lost 4 bases and the J segment 5 bases; nucleotides outside the gene matches: 4. The CDR3 contains 14 residues. As DNA, the CDR3 is TGTGCCAGCAGCCTGGACAGGGGAAACAATGAGCAGTTCTTC. This encodes CASSLDRGNNEQFF.

This clone was counted once. This chain links TRBV4-2 with TRBJ1-3, with D possibly matching TRBD1 (5 bases). The ends were cut back, 4 bases at V and 0 bases at J, with 16 bases in the middle. The germline CDR1 and CDR2 sequences are LGHNA and YNFKEQ. The CDR3 is 17 amino acids. The CDR3 DNA is TGTGCCAGCAGCCTGGGGGGAGGGGCCCACTCTGGAAACACCATATATTTT. This gives the protein CASSLGGGAHSGNTIYF.